A single sample is the source of the 31 T cell receptor beta chains below, sequenced in a study of circulating and synovial CD4+ cells in juvenile arthritis. Profiling relied on immunoSEQ multiplex PCR, and the TCRdb table lists in-frame clones only, not all of them. The sample holds over 30,000 clones, more than 90% seen once. Specimen: CD4+ T cells from blood. Source of these receptors: a human donor with juvenile idiopathic arthritis.

This rearrangement joins TRBV7-3 to TRBJ2-7; 9 bases line up with TRBD1. Losses at the gene ends were 5 bases for V and 4 bases for J; bases not matched to a gene: 9. This CDR3 has 15 residues. The germline V gene has CDR1 SGHTA and CDR2 FQGTGA. The CDR3 coding sequence is TGTGCCAGCAGCCTCGGACAGGGGACCACTTACGAGCAGTACTTC. Protein product: CASSLGQGTTYEQYF.

The chain combines TRBV2 with TRBJ2-1; tentatively, D is TRBD2 (5 bases). CDR1 and CDR2 (germline): SNHLY, FYNNEI. CDR3 length equals 15 residues. V shed 1 base and J shed 5 bases, with 12 bases lying between them. The CDR3 region has the DNA TGTGCCAGCAGTGAAGGTAAACGGGGAAACAATGAGCAGTTCTTC. This sequence encodes CASSEGKRGNNEQFF.

The gene calls are TRBV18 and TRBJ1-3; weak D call: TRBD1 (5 bases). The CDR3 has 15 amino acids. Germline V CDR1 and CDR2: KGHSH, LQKENI. V was shortened by 3 bases and J by 2 bases, with 11 bases between the two germline ends. The CDR3 DNA is TGTGCCAGCTCACCCAGAGACAGTACTGGAAACACCATATATTTT. Its protein is CASSPRDSTGNTIYF. Looking up the rest from reference TRBV18 and TRBJ1-3 gives the full variable domain: NAGVMQNPRHLVRRRGQEARLRCSPMKGHSHVYWYRQLPEEGLKFMVYLQKENIIDESGMPKERFSAEFPKEGPSILRIQQVVRGDSAAYFCASSPRDSTGNTIYFGEGSWLTVV.

The DNA of the CDR3 is TGTGCCAGTAGTTGGAGGCTTGACGGTAGCTACGAGCAGTACTTC. Translating gives CASSWRLDGSYEQYF. This chain links TRBV19 with TRBJ2-7, with a tentative D call TRBD2 (5 bases). There are 15 residues in the CDR3. The V and J ends lost 5 bases and 3 bases respectively, with 17 bases between them. Germline V gives CDR1 LNHDA, CDR2 SQIVND (reference sequence).

CDR3 nucleotides: TGTGCCAGTAGCCTCGGGGGGAACACTGAAGCTTTCTTT. Translated, it gives CASSLGGNTEAFF. J is TRBJ1-1 and V is TRBV19; D possibly corresponds to TRBD1 (5 bases). Per the germline V gene, CDR1 is LNHDA and CDR2 is SQIVND (reference sequence). The CDR3 totals 13 residues. V was trimmed by 6 bases and J by 1 base, leaving 9 bases between them.

This clone has more than one count but fewer than ten. The chain uses TRBV4-3 and TRBJ2-7, with TRBD1 as a possible D gene (6 bases). There are 14 residues in the CDR3. Germline V gene lookup returns CDR1 LGHNA and CDR2 YSLEER. Trimming removed 5 bases from V and 1 base from J, with 12 bases in between. DNA of the CDR3: TGCGCCAGCAGCATAAACAGGGCTTCCTACGAGCAGTACTTC. This codes for CASSINRASYEQYF.

DNA of the CDR3: TGTGCCAGCTCACAACGACTAGCGGGGTCGGTGGAGACGCAGTATTTT. Protein sequence: CASSQRLAGSVETQYF. The rearrangement links TRBV18 to TRBJ2-3, with 11 bases matching TRBD2. V trimming: 4 bases; J trimming: 9 bases; junction bases outside the gene matches: 12. The germline V gene has CDR1 KGHSH and CDR2 LQKENI. CDR3 size: 16 residues.

The V gene is TRBV11-3, the J gene TRBJ2-5, with 10 nucleotides matching TRBD2. Germline V gene lookup returns CDR1 SGHNT and CDR2 YENEEA. The CDR3 covers 14 residues. With V trimmed by 5 bases and J by 5 bases, 5 bases remained unmatched. The CDR3 nucleotides read TGTGCCAGCAGCAAGCGGGGGGGCGACGAGACCCAGTACTTC. Translation gives CASSKRGGDETQYF.

The gene calls are TRBV27 and TRBJ2-4; a weak D match, TRBD1 (6 bases). Germline CDR1 and CDR2: MNHEY and SMNVEV (reference sequence). Trimming stripped 5 bases from V and 8 bases from J, with 19 bases between. The length of the CDR3 is 15 residues. The chain's CDR3 is CASSKGATGWDIQYF. CDR3 nucleotides: TGTGCCAGCAGTAAAGGGGCAACAGGGTGGGACATTCAGTACTTC.

The gene calls are TRBV29-1 and TRBJ2-4; TRBD1 might be the D (6 bases). Germline lookup yields CDR1 SQVTM and CDR2 ANQGSEA. Trimming took off 7 bases at V and 0 bases at J, with 13 bases between the two ends. The length of the CDR3 is 14 residues. The CDR3 sequence is CSAAEQGAKNIQYF. The CDR3, as DNA: TGCAGCGCCGCGGAACAGGGAGCCAAAAACATTCAGTACTTC.

The chain couples TRBV11-2 to TRBJ2-3; TRBD2 matches 8 bases. This CDR3 contains 18 residues. CDR1 is SGHAT and CDR2 is FQNNGV in the germline V gene. Germline trimming cut 5 bases from V and 0 bases from J; bases unmatched to any gene: 13. CDR3 nucleotide sequence: TGTGCCAGCAGCCCCCGAGGGGCGGCGGGAGGAAGCACAGATACGCAGTATTTT. This codes for CASSPRGAAGGSTDTQYF.

This rearrangement joins TRBV6-5 to TRBJ2-7, with TRBD2 matching over 9 bases. The CDR3 covers 13 residues. CDR1 MNHEY and CDR2 SVGAGI come from the germline V gene. The V and J ends lost 7 bases and 7 bases, in that order; junction bases with no gene match: 8. The CDR3 loop reads CASTAGGPGEQYF. The CDR3 DNA reads as TGTGCCAGCACGGCGGGAGGGCCGGGTGAGCAGTACTTC.

The chain is built from TRBV28 and TRBJ2-7; tentative D call: TRBD1 (5 bases). The CDR3 runs 16 residues. Germline V lookup: CDR1 MDHEN, CDR2 SYDVKM. The germline V and J ends were trimmed by 6 bases and 4 bases, with 22 bases remaining between them. The CDR3 reads CASSASDSLGIYEQYF. The CDR3 coding sequence is TGTGCCAGCAGCGCATCCGACAGTTTGGGGATATACGAGCAGTACTTC.

The rearrangement joins TRBV6-6 to TRBJ1-2; no clear D. Trimming took 6 bases from V and 4 from J, leaving 12 bases between them. The CDR3 contains 13 residues. Germline CDR1 is MNHNY and CDR2 is SVGAGI (reference sequence). The CDR3 loop reads CASSLGFSYGYTF. The CDR3 nucleotides are TGTGCCAGCAGCCTCGGGTTTTCCTATGGCTACACCTTC.

V gene TRBV28 combines with J gene TRBJ2-7, with TRBD1 as a possible D gene (6 bases). V shed 5 bases and J shed 13 bases, with 21 bases lying between them. Germline CDR1 and CDR2: MDHEN and SYDVKM. This CDR3 is built from 13 residues. CDR3: CASSPTQGRAPYF. In DNA, the CDR3 is TGTGCCAGCAGTCCCACACAGGGAAGGGCCCCCTACTTC.

The rearrangement uses TRBV7-2 and TRBJ2-3; 9 bases match TRBD1. The CDR3 loop spans 14 amino acids. V was pared by 4 bases and J by 4 bases, with 3 bases of the junction left unmatched. The germline V gene encodes CDR1 SGHTA and CDR2 FQGNSA. The CDR3 bases are TGTGCCAGCAGCTCGACAGGGGGGGCAGATACGCAGTATTTT. Protein sequence: CASSSTGGADTQYF.

The chain is built from TRBV7-9 and TRBJ1-4, with 7 positions matching TRBD1. The germline gives CDR1 SEHNR, CDR2 FQNEAQ (reference sequence). There are 14 residues in the CDR3. V trimming: 5 bases; J trimming: 8 bases; junction bases outside the gene matches: 8. The CDR3 reads CASSPQGIKEKLFF. The CDR3 DNA sequence: TGTGCCAGCAGCCCACAGGGGATCAAGGAAAAACTGTTTTTT.

V is TRBV5-1 and J is TRBJ2-1; no clear D. The CDR3 has 14 residues. Looked up from germline, CDR1 is SGHRS and CDR2 is YFSETQ. V was trimmed by 0 bases and J by 8 bases, leaving 12 bases between them. Here the CDR3 reads CASSLGYQIDEQFF. DNA of the CDR3: TGCGCCAGCAGCTTGGGTTACCAGATCGATGAGCAGTTCTTC.

As for this clone: One end of the junction fails to match germline, which may point to a read error. Other DNA sequences in this specimen translate into the identical CDR3. V and J are TRBV5-1 and TRBJ1-6; 8 bases match TRBD1. This CDR3 has 15 residues. Germline CDR1 and CDR2: SGHRS and YFSETQ. The DNA for the CDR3 is TGCGCCAGCAGCTTGGGACAGGGGTATAATTCCCCCCTCCACTTT. This encodes CASSLGQGYNSPLHF.

The rearrangement uses TRBV7-3 and TRBJ1-2; 10 bases fit TRBD1. The CDR3 spans 16 residues. Trimming cost V 4 bases and J 13 bases; bases outside gene matches: 18. CDR1 and CDR2 (germline): SGHTA, FQGTGA. The CDR3 sequence: CASSSEPGTGVSGLTF. The CDR3, as DNA: TGTGCCAGCAGCTCGGAACCCGGGACAGGGGTTTCCGGTCTCACCTTC.

This clone has a single count. The chain employs TRBV6-5 and TRBJ2-5; tentatively, D is TRBD2 (6 bases). Gene TRBJ2-7 matches the end of the DNA better, so the J call may be wrong. This CDR3 comprises 13 residues. The germline V gene encodes CDR1 MNHEY and CDR2 SVGAGI. The chain's CDR3 is CASSDGLSYEQYF. The DNA for the CDR3 is TGTGCCAGCAGTGATGGACTATCCTACGAGCAGTACTTC.

The CDR3 DNA reads TGCGCCAGCAGCTCCGGGACAGGCCCTCTATCCTACGAGCAGTACTTC. Protein product: CASSSGTGPLSYEQYF. The rearrangement joins TRBV5-1 to TRBJ2-7; 8 nucleotides agree with TRBD1. The CDR3 has 16 amino acids. V gave up 3 bases and J gave up 1 base; unmatched junction bases: 9. The germline V gene encodes CDR1 SGHRS and CDR2 YFSETQ.

The rearrangement joins TRBV7-2 to TRBJ2-1; TRBD1 matches at 7 bases. The V gene end was trimmed by 5 bases and the J gene end by 1 base; junction bases not matched to a gene: 8. The CDR3 is 16 amino acids. Germline V gene lookup returns CDR1 SGHTA and CDR2 FQGNSA. The CDR3 bases are TGTGCCAGCAGCCCCACTGACAGGGTTTCCTACAATGAGCAGTTCTTC. Amino acids: CASSPTDRVSYNEQFF. Using reference TRBV7-2 and TRBJ2-1 for the parts outside the CDR3, the full variable domain is GAGVSQSPSNKVTEKGKDVELRCDPISGHTALYWYRQSLGQGLEFLIYFQGNSAPDKSGLPSDRFSAERTGGSVSTLTIQRTQQEDSAVYLCASSPTDRVSYNEQFFGPGTRLTVL.

This clone was observed once. The J gene is TRBJ2-1, the V gene TRBV5-1, with TRBD2 matching 9 bases. The CDR3 sequence is 15 residues long. Trimming took 1 base from V and 5 from J; bases not matched to a gene: 4. Germline values: CDR1 SGHRS, CDR2 YFSETQ. CDR3 amino acids: CASSLRASGDNEQFF. CDR3 DNA sequence: TGCGCCAGCAGCTTGAGGGCTAGCGGGGACAATGAGCAGTTCTTC.

This rearrangement joins TRBV27 to TRBJ2-2; 13 bases match TRBD2. Trimming at V came to 5 bases and at J to 6 bases, leaving 6 bases not matched to a gene. The CDR3 extends over 16 amino acids. Per the germline V gene, CDR1 is MNHEY and CDR2 is SMNVEV (reference sequence). CDR3 protein: CASSAGTSGAAGELFF. CDR3 bases: TGTGCCAGCAGTGCGGGGACTAGCGGGGCCGCCGGGGAGCTGTTTTTT.

J is TRBJ2-3 and V is TRBV7-2, with 13 bases fitting TRBD2. There are 15 residues in the CDR3. V shed 6 bases, J shed 3 bases, and the junction held 3 bases outside the gene matches. Germline loops: CDR1 SGHTA, CDR2 FQGNSA. In nucleotides, the CDR3 is TGTGCCAGCAGGTGGACTAGCGGGGGAACAGATACGCAGTATTTT. Encoded protein: CASRWTSGGTDTQYF. Together with reference TRBV7-2 and TRBJ2-3, the CDR3 gives the full variable domain: GAGVSQSPSNKVTEKGKDVELRCDPISGHTALYWYRQSLGQGLEFLIYFQGNSAPDKSGLPSDRFSAERTGGSVSTLTIQRTQQEDSAVYLCASRWTSGGTDTQYFGPGTRLTVL.

This chain connects TRBV4-3 to TRBJ2-3; a possible D gene is TRBD1 (6 bases). CDR1 LGHNA and CDR2 YSLEER come from the germline V gene. V was pared by 4 bases and J by 1 base, with 18 bases between. The CDR3 is 17 residues long. In DNA, the CDR3 is TGCGCCAGCAGCCCCAAGACAGGCACACGGGGCACAGATACGCAGTATTTT. This sequence encodes CASSPKTGTRGTDTQYF.

J is TRBJ2-7 and V is TRBV18, with D maybe TRBD2 (7 bases). The V end lost 5 bases, the J end lost 7 bases, and 18 bases lay between the germline ends. Germline CDR1 reads KGHSH; CDR2 reads LQKENI. This CDR3 is 14 amino acids long. The CDR3 here is CASSSGGAGAEQYF. In DNA, the CDR3 is TGTGCCAGCTCATCCGGTGGGGCGGGGGCTGAGCAGTACTTC.

As DNA, the CDR3 is TGTGCCAGCAGCCAGCCCGGACAGCTTCTTTTGGTCGCTTTCTTT. Translation: CASSQPGQLLLVAFF. The chain joins TRBV4-2 to TRBJ1-1; D possibly corresponds to TRBD1 (6 bases). This CDR3 is built from 15 residues. V gave up 3 bases and J gave up 11 bases, with 22 bases separating them. Germline CDR1 reads LGHNA; CDR2 reads YNFKEQ.

The rearrangement links TRBV6-5 to TRBJ1-5, with D perhaps matching TRBD1 (5 bases). CDR3 length: 15 amino acids. Trimming took 2 bases from V and 2 from J, leaving 10 bases between them. Germline V CDR1 and CDR2: MNHEY, SVGAGI. The CDR3 DNA sequence: TGTGCCAGCAGTTACGGAGGGGTGGGCAATCAGCCCCAGCATTTT. Its translation is CASSYGGVGNQPQHF.

The CDR3 loop reads CASSFSGTGNTGELFF. The CDR3 DNA is TGTGCCAGCAGCTTTTCCGGGACTGGAAACACCGGGGAGCTGTTTTTT. V usage is TRBV7-6 and J usage is TRBJ2-2, with D tentatively TRBD2 (6 bases). The CDR3 totals 16 residues. Germline CDR1 SGHVS, CDR2 FNYEAQ. Trimming shortened V by 3 bases and J by 2 bases, and 13 bases separated the two germline ends.